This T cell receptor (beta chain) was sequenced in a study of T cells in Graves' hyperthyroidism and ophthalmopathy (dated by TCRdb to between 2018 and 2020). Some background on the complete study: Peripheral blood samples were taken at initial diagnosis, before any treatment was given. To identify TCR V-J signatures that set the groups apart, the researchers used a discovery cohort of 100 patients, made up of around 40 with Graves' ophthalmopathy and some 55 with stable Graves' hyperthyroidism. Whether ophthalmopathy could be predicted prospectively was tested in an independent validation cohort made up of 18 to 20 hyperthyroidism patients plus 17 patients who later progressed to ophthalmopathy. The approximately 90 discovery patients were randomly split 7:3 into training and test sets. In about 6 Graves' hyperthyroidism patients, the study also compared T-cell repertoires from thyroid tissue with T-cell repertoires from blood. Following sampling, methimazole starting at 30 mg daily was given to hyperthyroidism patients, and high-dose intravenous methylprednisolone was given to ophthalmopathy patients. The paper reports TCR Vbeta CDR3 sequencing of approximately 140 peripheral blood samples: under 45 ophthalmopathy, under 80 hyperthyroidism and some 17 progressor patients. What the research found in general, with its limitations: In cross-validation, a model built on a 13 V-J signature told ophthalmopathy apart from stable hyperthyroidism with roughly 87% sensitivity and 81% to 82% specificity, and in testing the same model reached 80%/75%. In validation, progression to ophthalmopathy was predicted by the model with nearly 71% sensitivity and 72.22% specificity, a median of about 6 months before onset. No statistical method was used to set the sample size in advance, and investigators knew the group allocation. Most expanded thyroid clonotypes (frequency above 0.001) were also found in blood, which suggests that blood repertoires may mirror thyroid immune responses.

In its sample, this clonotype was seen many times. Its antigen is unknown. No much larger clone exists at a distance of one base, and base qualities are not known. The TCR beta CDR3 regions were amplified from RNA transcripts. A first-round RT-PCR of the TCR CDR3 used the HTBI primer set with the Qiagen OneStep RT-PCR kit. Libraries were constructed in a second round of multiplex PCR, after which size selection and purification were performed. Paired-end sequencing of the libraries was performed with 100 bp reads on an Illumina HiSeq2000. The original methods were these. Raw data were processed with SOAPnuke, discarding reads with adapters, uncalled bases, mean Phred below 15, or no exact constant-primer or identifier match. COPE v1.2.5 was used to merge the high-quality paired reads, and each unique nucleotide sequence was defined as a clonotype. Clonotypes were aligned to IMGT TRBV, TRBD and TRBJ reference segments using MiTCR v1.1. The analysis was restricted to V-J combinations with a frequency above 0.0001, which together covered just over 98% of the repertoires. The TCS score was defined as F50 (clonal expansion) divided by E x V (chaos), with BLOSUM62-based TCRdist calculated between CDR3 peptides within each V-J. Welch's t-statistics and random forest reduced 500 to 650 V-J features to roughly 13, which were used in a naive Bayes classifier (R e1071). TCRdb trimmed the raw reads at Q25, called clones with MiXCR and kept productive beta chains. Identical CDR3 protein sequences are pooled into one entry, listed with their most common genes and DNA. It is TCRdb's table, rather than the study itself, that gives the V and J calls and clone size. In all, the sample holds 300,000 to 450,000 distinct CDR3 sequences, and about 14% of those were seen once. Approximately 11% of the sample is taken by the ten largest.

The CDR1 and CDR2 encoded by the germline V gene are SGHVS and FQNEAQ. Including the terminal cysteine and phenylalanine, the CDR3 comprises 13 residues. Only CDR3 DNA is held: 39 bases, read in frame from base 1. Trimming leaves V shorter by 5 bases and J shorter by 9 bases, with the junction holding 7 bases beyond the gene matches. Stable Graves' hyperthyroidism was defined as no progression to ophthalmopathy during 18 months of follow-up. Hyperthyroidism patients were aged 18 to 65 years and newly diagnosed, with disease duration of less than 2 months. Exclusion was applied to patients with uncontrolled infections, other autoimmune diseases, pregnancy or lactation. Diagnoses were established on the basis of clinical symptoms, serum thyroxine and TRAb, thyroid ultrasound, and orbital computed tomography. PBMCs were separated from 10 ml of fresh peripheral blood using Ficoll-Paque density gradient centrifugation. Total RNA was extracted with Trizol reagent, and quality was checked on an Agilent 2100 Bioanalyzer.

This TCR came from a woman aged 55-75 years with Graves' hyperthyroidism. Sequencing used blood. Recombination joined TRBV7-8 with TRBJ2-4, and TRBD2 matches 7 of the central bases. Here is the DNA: TGTGCCAGCAGCATAACTAGCGTTGGCATTCAGTACTTC. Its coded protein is CASSITSVGIQYF.